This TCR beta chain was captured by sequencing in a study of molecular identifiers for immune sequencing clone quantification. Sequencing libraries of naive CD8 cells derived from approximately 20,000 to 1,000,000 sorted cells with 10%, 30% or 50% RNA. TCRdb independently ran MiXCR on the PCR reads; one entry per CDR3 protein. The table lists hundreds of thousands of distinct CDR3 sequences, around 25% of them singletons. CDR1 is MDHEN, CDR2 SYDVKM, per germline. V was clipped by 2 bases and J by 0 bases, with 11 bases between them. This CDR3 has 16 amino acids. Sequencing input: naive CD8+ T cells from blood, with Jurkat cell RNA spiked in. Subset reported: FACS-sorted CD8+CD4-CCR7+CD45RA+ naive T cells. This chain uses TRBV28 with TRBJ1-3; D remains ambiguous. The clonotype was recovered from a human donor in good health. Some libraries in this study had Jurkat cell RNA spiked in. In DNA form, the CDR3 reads TGTGCCAGCAGTTTAGCGACCGGGAGCTCTGGAAACACCATATATTTT. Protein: CASSLATGSSGNTIYF.